This T cell receptor beta chain was retrieved from a study of breast tumors, draining lymph nodes, adjacent tissues. The ends were cut back, 1 base at V and 0 bases at J, with 10 bases in the middle. This CDR3 is built from 16 residues. Per the germline V gene, CDR1 is MNHNS and CDR2 is SASEGT. TCRdb re-called the multiplex PCR reads through MiXCR, storing one row per CDR3 protein. The data contain 100,000 to 150,000 distinct CDR3 sequences, approximately 20% of them seen just once; the ten biggest clones take up roughly 3.5%. This clonotype has more than one count but fewer than ten. The antigen is unknown. The study's findings and limits: The lymph node origin of tumor T cells was framed as consistent with a hypothesis, not demonstrated. Most tumor T cells seemingly derive from lymph node, then expand in tumor. Tumor repertoires ranked between lymph nodes and nontumor tissue in diversity, with V and J gene preferences. Compared with basal-like, luminal-like tumors shared significantly more repertoire with nontumor tissue.

Axillary draining lymph nodes of breast cancer patients supplied the node samples. Input material: axillary lymph node tissue. The sequence was collected from a female donor with breast cancer. Some clones in this sample may be carry-over from other donors' samples. This chain links TRBV6-1 with TRBJ1-5, with unresolved D. CDR3 residues: CASSEGSVFSNQPQHF. CDR3 DNA sequence: TGTGCCAGCAGTGAAGGATCGGTGTTTAGCAATCAGCCCCAGCATTTT.